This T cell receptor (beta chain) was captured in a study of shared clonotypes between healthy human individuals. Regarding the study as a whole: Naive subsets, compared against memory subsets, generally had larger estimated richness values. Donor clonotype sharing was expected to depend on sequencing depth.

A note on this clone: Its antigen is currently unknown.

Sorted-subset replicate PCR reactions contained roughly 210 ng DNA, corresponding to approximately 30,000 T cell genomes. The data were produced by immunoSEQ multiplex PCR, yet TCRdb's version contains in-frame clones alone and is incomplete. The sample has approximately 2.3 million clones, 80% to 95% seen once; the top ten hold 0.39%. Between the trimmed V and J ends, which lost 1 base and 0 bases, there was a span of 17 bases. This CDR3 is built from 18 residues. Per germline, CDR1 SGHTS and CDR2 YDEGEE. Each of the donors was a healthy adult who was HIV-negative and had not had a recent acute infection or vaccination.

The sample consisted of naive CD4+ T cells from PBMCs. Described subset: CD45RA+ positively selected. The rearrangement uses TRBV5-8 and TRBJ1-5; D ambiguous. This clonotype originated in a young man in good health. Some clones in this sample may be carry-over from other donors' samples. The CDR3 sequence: CASSLLGPGMSSNQPQHF. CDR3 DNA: TGTGCCAGCAGCTTGCTCGGACCGGGAATGTCTAGCAATCAGCCCCAGCATTTT.